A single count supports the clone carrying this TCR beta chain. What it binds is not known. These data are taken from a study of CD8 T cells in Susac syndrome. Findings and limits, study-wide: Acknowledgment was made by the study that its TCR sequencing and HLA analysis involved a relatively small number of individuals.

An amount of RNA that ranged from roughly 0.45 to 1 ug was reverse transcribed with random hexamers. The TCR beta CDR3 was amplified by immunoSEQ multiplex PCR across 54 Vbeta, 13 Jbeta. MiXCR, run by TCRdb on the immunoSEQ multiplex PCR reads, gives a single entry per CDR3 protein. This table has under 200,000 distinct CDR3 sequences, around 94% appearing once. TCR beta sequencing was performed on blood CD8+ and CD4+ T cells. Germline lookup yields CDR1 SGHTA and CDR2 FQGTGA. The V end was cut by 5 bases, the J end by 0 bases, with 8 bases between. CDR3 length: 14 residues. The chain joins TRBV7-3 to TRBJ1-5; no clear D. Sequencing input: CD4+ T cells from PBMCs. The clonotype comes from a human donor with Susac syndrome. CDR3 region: CASSLRHSNQPQHF. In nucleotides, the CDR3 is TGTGCCAGCAGCCTCAGACATAGCAATCAGCCCCAGCATTTT.